The 21 T cell receptor beta chains below were found in one sample sequenced in a study of cytomegalovirus exposure and HLA in healthy donors (dated by TCRdb to 2017 to 2019). Libraries came from the immunoSEQ multiplex PCR assay. For the multiplex PCR, a mixture combining 60 forward primers for TCR Vbeta segments and 13 reverse primers for TCR Jbeta segments was used. TCRdb provides this immuneACCESS table in a form limited to in-frame rearrangements. Some clones are lacking; in checked studies, under half of them reflect an unresolved V gene, and why the rest are absent is not known. In all, the sample holds approximately 190,000 clones, and around 87% of those were seen once. The ten largest make up over 1% of the sample. The specimen sequenced was PBMCs. The receptors come from a man aged 25-45 years in good health and CMV-seronegative.

The rearrangement uses TRBV29-1 and TRBJ1-2, with 10 bases that match TRBD1. CDR3 length: 12 residues. The V gene's germline CDR1 is SQVTM and CDR2 ANQGSEA. The V gene end was trimmed by 5 bases and the J gene end by 6 bases; junction bases not matched to a gene: 3. The CDR3 region is CSVPGQGHGYTF. CDR3 nucleotide sequence: TGCAGCGTTCCGGGACAGGGGCATGGCTACACCTTC.

This chain connects TRBV29-1 to TRBJ1-1; TRBD1 aligns across 7 bases. CDR1 is SQVTM and CDR2 is ANQGSEA in the germline V gene. V lost 7 bases to trimming and J lost 2 bases; unmatched junction nucleotides: 7. CDR3 length: 13 residues. The CDR3 region has the DNA TGCAGCGCCCCTGGACAGGTCAACACTGAAGCTTTCTTT. Amino acids: CSAPGQVNTEAFF.

This chain links TRBV11-2 with TRBJ1-4; 7 bases match TRBD1. Germline CDR1 reads SGHAT; CDR2 reads FQNNGV. The CDR3 has 15 amino acids. The V gene end was trimmed by 3 bases and the J gene end by 3 bases; junction bases not matched to a gene: 4. Written as DNA, the CDR3 is TGTGCCAGCAGCTTTCGGGGACAGCCTAATGAAAAACTGTTTTTT. This sequence encodes CASSFRGQPNEKLFF.

V gene TRBV11-2 combines with J gene TRBJ2-6; no reliable D call. This CDR3 region has 14 residues. V gave up 0 bases and J gave up 9 bases, with 9 bases separating them. The V gene's germline CDR1 is SGHAT and CDR2 FQNNGV. The CDR3 here is CASSLEWRGNVLTF. The CDR3 coding sequence is TGTGCCAGCAGCTTAGAATGGCGAGGCAACGTCCTGACTTTC.

CDR3 amino acids: CASRGRPGGPLMNTEAFF. CDR3 in DNA: TGTGCCAGCAGGGGGAGACCAGGGGGTCCCCTAATGAACACTGAAGCTTTCTTT. The rearrangement joins TRBV7-9 to TRBJ1-1; 7 nucleotides line up with TRBD1. V shed 6 bases and J 0 bases; nucleotides not matched to a gene: 16. CDR3 length equals 18 residues. CDR1 is SEHNR and CDR2 is FQNEAQ in the germline V gene (reference sequence). Together with reference TRBV7-9 and TRBJ1-1, the CDR3 gives the full variable domain: DTGVSQNPRHKITKRGQNVTFRCDPISEHNRLYWYRQTLGQGPEFLTYFQNEAQLEKSRLLSDRFSAERPKGSFSTLEIQRTEQGDSAMYLCASRGRPGGPLMNTEAFFGQGTRLTVV.

V is TRBV28 and J is TRBJ1-2, with D perhaps matching TRBD1 (6 bases). V lost 8 bases to trimming and J lost 7 bases, with 20 bases between them. The CDR3 has 14 amino acids. The germline V gene encodes CDR1 MDHEN and CDR2 SYDVKM. The CDR3: CASHSTGRTVGYTF. The CDR3 DNA is TGTGCCAGCCACTCGACAGGCAGGACGGTTGGCTACACCTTC.

This chain connects TRBV4-1 to TRBJ2-1, with D tentatively TRBD2 (6 bases). CDR1 and CDR2 (germline): MGHRA, YSYEKL. V was trimmed by 3 bases and J by 2 bases, leaving 11 bases between them. The length of the CDR3 is 15 residues. The CDR3 protein is CASSQDRGTYNEQFF. The CDR3, as DNA: TGCGCCAGCAGCCAGGACCGGGGGACCTACAATGAGCAGTTCTTC.

A note on this clone: A read error may produce the germline difference seen at one junction end. This chain links TRBV5-4 with TRBJ2-7, with TRBD2 matching 13 bases. The CDR3 covers 17 residues. Per germline, CDR1 SGHNT and CDR2 YYREEE (reference sequence). CDR3 in amino acids: CASSSEPPGLAGSGGDF. DNA of the CDR3: TGTGCCAGCAGTTCGGAACCACCGGGACTAGCGGGATCTGGCGGTGACTTC.

This clone was found a few times. This sequence joins TRBV6-5 and TRBJ2-7, with 7 bases that match TRBD1. CDR3 length: 13 residues. V was pared by 5 bases and J by 3 bases, with 4 bases of the junction left unmatched. Germline V lookup: CDR1 MNHEY, CDR2 SVGAGI. In DNA form, the CDR3 reads TGTGCCAGCAGTACCCGGGACAGCTACGAGCAGTACTTC. Translating gives CASSTRDSYEQYF.

The V call is TRBV19, the J call TRBJ1-3, with a tentative D call TRBD1 (6 bases). Between the trimmed V and J ends, which lost 4 bases and 0 bases, there was a span of 19 bases. The CDR3 extends over 18 amino acids. Germline CDR1 LNHDA, CDR2 SQIVND (reference sequence). The CDR3 loop reads CASSSPPGTTSSGNTIYF. The CDR3, as DNA: TGTGCCAGTAGTAGCCCCCCAGGGACAACCTCCTCTGGAAACACCATATATTTT.

V and J are TRBV19 and TRBJ2-5; 10 bases line up with TRBD1. V lost 8 bases, J lost 5 bases, and 5 bases stayed unmatched. The V gene's germline CDR1 is LNHDA and CDR2 SQIVND (reference sequence). This CDR3 has 13 residues. CDR3 DNA: TGTGCCAGTGGGACAGGGGTGGAGGAGACCCAGTACTTC. This encodes CASGTGVEETQYF.

The chain joins TRBV18 to TRBJ2-3, with D maybe TRBD1 (5 bases). With 6 bases removed from V and 2 bases from J, the gap between germline ends came to 9 bases. This CDR3 spans 13 amino acids. In germline, CDR1 is KGHSH, CDR2 LQKENI. CDR3 nucleotides: TGTGCCAGCTCGCAGGGCAACACAGATACGCAGTATTTT. Translated: CASSQGNTDTQYF.

The rearrangement links TRBV4-2 to TRBJ1-2; no reliable D call. The V gene lost 0 bases and the J gene lost 8 bases, with 10 bases spanning the gap. The germline CDR1 and CDR2 sequences are LGHNA and YNFKEQ. The CDR3 runs to 13 residues. DNA of the CDR3: TGTGCCAGCAGCCAAGATCTTCGGGGAGGCTACACCTTC. Amino acid sequence: CASSQDLRGGYTF.

The rearrangement joins TRBV11-2 to TRBJ2-3; 10 nucleotides align to TRBD2. From germline, CDR1 is SGHAT and CDR2 FQNNGV. The CDR3 runs to 17 residues. The ends lost 6 bases at V and 0 bases at J; junction bases unmatched: 9. CDR3 residues: CASSRRGAGGSTDTQYF. The CDR3 coding sequence is TGTGCCAGCAGTAGACGAGGAGCGGGGGGGAGCACAGATACGCAGTATTTT.

The count of this clone is one. In DNA form, the CDR3 reads TGTGCCAGGGGCTTGCGAGCGGGAATTTGCAATGAGCAGTTCTTC. This codes for CARGLRAGICNEQFF. V usage is TRBV9 and J usage is TRBJ2-1, with TRBD2 matching over 7 bases. The V segment lost 8 bases and the J segment 6 bases; nucleotides outside the gene matches: 14. CDR1 SGDLS and CDR2 YYNGEE come from the germline V gene. The CDR3 totals 15 residues.

This rearrangement joins TRBV6-6 to TRBJ1-5; D is uncertain. The CDR3 covers 14 residues. Trimming shortened V by 0 bases and J by 8 bases, and 11 bases separated the two germline ends. Germline assignment: CDR1 MNHNY and CDR2 SVGAGI (reference sequence). CDR3 loop: CASSYSGRDKPQHF. CDR3 nucleotides: TGTGCCAGCAGTTACTCGGGTCGGGATAAGCCCCAGCATTTT.

This clone was observed a handful of times. The rearrangement uses TRBV6-4 and TRBJ1-6, with 7 bases matching TRBD1. There are 14 residues in the CDR3. V dropped 5 bases and J dropped 7; count of bases not matched to a gene: 5. Looked up from germline, CDR1 is MRHNA and CDR2 is SNTAGT. The DNA for the CDR3 is TGTGCCAGCAGTTCCGGGACAGACAATTCACCCCTCCACTTT. This sequence encodes CASSSGTDNSPLHF.

Details on this clone: A junction boundary mismatches the germline segment, possibly from a read error. The chain employs TRBV7-9 and TRBJ2-1, with 9 nucleotides matching TRBD2. The CDR3 contains 15 residues. Germline V gene sequence: CDR1 SEHNR, CDR2 FQNEAQ (reference sequence). The CDR3 region has the DNA TGTTCCAGCAGCCCTAGCGGGACTTCCTACAATGAGCAGTTCTTC. Translation: CSSSPSGTSYNEQFF. Complete variable domain (other parts from reference TRBV7-9 and TRBJ2-1): DTGVSQNPRHKITKRGQNVTFRCDPISEHNRLYWYRQTLGQGPEFLTYFQNEAQLEKSRLLSDRFSAERPKGSFSTLEIQRTEQGDSAMYLCSSSPSGTSYNEQFFGPGTRLTVL.

J is TRBJ2-5 and V is TRBV2; D possibly corresponds to TRBD1 (5 bases). V lost 4 bases, J lost 5 bases, and 14 bases lay in between. The CDR3 contains 14 residues. The germline V gene has CDR1 SNHLY and CDR2 FYNNEI. The CDR3 region has the DNA TGTGCCAGCAGTGTTTGGGCAGGGATGGAGACCCAGTACTTC. This gives the protein CASSVWAGMETQYF. Full variable domain (rest looked up from reference TRBV2 and TRBJ2-5): EPEVTQTPSHQVTQMGQEVILRCVPISNHLYFYWYRQILGQKVEFLVSFYNNEISEKSEIFDDQFSVERPDGSNFTLKIRSTKLEDSAMYFCASSVWAGMETQYFGPGTRLLVL.

This chain links TRBV18 with TRBJ1-4; 8 bases align to TRBD1. The germline V gene encodes CDR1 KGHSH and CDR2 LQKENI. The trim removed 5 bases at V and 0 bases at J, leaving 5 bases unmatched. This CDR3 contains 16 residues. This chain's CDR3 is CASSSNRGSTNEKLFF. For the CDR3, the DNA is TGTGCCAGCTCATCCAACAGGGGGTCAACTAATGAAAAACTGTTTTTT.

V is TRBV5-4 and J is TRBJ1-2; TRBD1 matches 11 bases. V was pared by 4 bases and J by 2 bases, with 4 bases of the junction left unmatched. Germline loops: CDR1 SGHNT, CDR2 YYREEE (reference sequence). The CDR3 is 15 residues long. This chain's CDR3 is CASSDRDRGNYGYTF. In DNA form, the CDR3 reads TGTGCCAGCAGCGACCGGGACAGGGGGAACTATGGCTACACCTTC.